This T cell receptor (beta chain) emerged from a study of blood T cell repertoires in COVID-19. Study details: PBMCs, B-cell-depleted T cells, or T cells were the source of the cDNA or gDNA that made up the material.

TCRdb keeps only in-frame clones here, not all; method: immunoSEQ multiplex PCR. The sample has 370,000 or so clones; about 90% are singletons. Germline V gene sequence: CDR1 ENHRY, CDR2 SYGVKD. The CDR3 loop spans 14 amino acids. V lost 2 bases, J lost 7 bases, and 9 bases lay in between. Those enrolled, adults aged roughly 18 to 89 years, came from under 25 US areas. The specimen sequenced was PBMCs or T cells enriched from blood (not recorded which). The chain combines TRBV10-3 with TRBJ1-6; D gene ambiguous. The TCR comes from a man aged 30 to 45 who had recovered from COVID-19. The chain's CDR3 is CAISEISGNSPLHF. The DNA of the CDR3 is TGTGCCATCAGTGAGATATCGGGGAATTCACCCCTCCACTTT.